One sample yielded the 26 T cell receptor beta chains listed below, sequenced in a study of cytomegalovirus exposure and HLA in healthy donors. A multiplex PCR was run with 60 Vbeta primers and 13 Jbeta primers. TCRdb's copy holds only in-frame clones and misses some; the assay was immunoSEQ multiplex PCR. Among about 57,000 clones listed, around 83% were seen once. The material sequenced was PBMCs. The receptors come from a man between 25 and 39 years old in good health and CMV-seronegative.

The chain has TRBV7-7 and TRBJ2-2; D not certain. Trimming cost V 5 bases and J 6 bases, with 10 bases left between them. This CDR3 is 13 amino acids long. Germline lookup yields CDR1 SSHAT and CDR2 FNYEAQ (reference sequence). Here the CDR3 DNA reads TGTGCCAGCAGCCCCTCCCAGGCCGGGGAGCTGTTTTTT. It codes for CASSPSQAGELFF.

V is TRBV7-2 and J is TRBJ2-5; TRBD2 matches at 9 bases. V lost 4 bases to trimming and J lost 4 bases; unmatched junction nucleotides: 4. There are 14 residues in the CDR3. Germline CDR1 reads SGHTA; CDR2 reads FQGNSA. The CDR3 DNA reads TGTGCCAGCAGCTCTAGCGGGGCGGGAGAGACCCAGTACTTC. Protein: CASSSSGAGETQYF.

CDR3 in DNA: TGTGCCAGCAGCCAAAAACATTCGAACACCGGGGAGCTGTTTTTT. As protein: CASSQKHSNTGELFF. V usage is TRBV7-3 and J usage is TRBJ2-2; D gene unclear. Between the trimmed V and J ends, which lost 5 bases and 0 bases, there was a span of 10 bases. Germline assignment: CDR1 SGHTA and CDR2 FQGTGA. The CDR3 extends over 15 amino acids.

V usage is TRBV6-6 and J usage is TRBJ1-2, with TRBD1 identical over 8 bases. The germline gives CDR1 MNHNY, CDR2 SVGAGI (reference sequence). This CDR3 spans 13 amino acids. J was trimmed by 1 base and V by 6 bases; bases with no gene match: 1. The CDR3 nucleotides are TGTGCCAGCAGGGACAGGGTTAACTATGGCTACACCTTC. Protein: CASRDRVNYGYTF.

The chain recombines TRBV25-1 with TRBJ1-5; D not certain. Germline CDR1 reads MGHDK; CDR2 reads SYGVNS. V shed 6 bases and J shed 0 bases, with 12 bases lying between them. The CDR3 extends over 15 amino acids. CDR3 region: CASSGPRDSNQPQHF. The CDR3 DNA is TGTGCCAGCAGCGGGCCGCGGGATAGCAATCAGCCCCAGCATTTT.

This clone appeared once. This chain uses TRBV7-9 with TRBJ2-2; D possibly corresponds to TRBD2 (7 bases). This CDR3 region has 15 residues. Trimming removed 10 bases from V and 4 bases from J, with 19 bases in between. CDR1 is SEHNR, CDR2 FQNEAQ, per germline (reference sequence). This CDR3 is CAIPGASGGTGELFF. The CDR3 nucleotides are TGTGCCATCCCGGGGGCTAGCGGAGGCACCGGGGAGCTGTTTTTT.

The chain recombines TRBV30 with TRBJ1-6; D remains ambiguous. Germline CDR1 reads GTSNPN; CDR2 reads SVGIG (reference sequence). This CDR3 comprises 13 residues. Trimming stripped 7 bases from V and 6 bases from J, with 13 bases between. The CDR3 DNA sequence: TGTGCCTCGGCGCAGCGGGTTAATTCACCCCTCCACTTT. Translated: CASAQRVNSPLHF.

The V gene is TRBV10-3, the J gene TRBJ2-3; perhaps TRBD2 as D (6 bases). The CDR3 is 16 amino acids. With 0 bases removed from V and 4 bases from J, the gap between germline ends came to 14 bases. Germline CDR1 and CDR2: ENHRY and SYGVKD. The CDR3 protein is CAISESGEGGADTQYF. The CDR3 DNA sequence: TGTGCCATCAGTGAGTCCGGAGAGGGAGGCGCAGATACGCAGTATTTT.

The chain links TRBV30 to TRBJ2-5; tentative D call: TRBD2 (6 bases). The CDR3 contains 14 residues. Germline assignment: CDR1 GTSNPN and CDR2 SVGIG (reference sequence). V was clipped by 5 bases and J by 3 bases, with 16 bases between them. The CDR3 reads CAWASGGWEETQYF. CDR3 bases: TGTGCCTGGGCAAGTGGGGGGTGGGAAGAGACCCAGTACTTC.

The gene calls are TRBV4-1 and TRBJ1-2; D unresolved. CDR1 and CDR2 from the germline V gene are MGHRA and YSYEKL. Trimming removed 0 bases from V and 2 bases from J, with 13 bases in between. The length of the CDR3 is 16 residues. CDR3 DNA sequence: TGCGCCAGCAGCCAAGATTCATGGGAGTTGAACTATGGCTACACCTTC. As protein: CASSQDSWELNYGYTF.

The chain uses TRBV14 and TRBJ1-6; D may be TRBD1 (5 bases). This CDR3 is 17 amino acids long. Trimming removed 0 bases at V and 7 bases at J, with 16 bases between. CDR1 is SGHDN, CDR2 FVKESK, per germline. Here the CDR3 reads CASSQDLPGMRNSPLHF. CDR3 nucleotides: TGTGCCAGCAGCCAAGATCTCCCAGGGATGAGGAATTCACCCCTCCACTTT. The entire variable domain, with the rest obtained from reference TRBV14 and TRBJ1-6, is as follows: EAGVTQFPSHSVIEKGQTVTLRCDPISGHDNLYWYRRVMGKEIKFLLHFVKESKQDESGMPNNRFLAERTGGTYSTLKVQPAELEDSGVYFCASSQDLPGMRNSPLHFGNGTRLTVT.

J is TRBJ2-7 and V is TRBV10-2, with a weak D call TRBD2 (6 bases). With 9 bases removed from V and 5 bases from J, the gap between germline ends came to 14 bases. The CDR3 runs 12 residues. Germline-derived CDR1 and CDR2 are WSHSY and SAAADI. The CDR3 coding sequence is TGCGCCAGTAGGAGGGATGACAACGAGCAGTACTTC. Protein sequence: CASRRDDNEQYF.

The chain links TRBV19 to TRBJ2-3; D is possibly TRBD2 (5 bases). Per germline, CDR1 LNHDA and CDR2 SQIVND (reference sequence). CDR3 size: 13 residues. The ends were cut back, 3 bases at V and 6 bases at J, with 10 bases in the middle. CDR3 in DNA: TGTGCCAGTAGTATTTCACGGGATGATACGCAGTATTTT. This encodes CASSISRDDTQYF.

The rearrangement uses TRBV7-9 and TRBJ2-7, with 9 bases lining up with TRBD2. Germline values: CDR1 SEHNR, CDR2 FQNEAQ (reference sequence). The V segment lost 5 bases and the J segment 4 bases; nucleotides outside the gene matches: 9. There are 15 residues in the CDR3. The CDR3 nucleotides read TGTGCCAGCAGCCCCATTAGCGGGAGCGGATACGAGCAGTACTTC. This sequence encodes CASSPISGSGYEQYF.

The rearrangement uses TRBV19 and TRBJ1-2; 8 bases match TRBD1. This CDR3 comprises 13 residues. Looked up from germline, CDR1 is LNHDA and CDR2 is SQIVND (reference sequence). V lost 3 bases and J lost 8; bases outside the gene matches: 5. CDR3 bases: TGTGCCAGTAGTATGAGGACAGGGTCGGGCTACACCTTC. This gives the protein CASSMRTGSGYTF.

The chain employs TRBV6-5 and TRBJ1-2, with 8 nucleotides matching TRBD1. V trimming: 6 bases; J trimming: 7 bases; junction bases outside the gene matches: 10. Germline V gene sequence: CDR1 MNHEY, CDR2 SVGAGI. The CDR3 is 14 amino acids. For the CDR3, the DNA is TGTGCCAGCAGACCCGGACAGGGAAGGGGTGGCTACACCTTC. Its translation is CASRPGQGRGGYTF.

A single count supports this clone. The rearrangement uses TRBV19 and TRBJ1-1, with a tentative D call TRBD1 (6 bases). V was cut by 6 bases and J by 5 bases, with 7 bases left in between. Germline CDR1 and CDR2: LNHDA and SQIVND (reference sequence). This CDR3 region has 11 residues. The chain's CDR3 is CASRDRTEAFF. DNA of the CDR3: TGTGCCAGTAGGGACAGAACTGAAGCTTTCTTT.

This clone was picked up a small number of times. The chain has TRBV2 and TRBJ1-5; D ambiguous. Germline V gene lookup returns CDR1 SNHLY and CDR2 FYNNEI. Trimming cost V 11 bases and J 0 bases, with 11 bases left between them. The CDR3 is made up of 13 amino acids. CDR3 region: CADSKDSNQPQHF. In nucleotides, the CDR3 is TGTGCCGACTCGAAAGATAGCAATCAGCCCCAGCATTTT. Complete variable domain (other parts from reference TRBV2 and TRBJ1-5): EPEVTQTPSHQVTQMGQEVILRCVPISNHLYFYWYRQILGQKVEFLVSFYNNEISEKSEIFDDQFSVERPDGSNFTLKIRSTKLEDSAMYFCADSKDSNQPQHFGDGTRLSIL.

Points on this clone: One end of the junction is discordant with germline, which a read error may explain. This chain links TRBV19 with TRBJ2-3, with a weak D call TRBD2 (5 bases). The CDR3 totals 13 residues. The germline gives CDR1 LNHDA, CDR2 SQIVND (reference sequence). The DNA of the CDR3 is TGTGCCAGTAGTATTGTGTGGGGAGATGCGCAGTATTTT. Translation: CASSIVWGDAQYF. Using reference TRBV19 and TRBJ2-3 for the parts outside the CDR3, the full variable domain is DGGITQSPKYLFRKEGQNVTLSCEQNLNHDAMYWYRQDPGQGLRLIYYSQIVNDFQKGDIAEGYSVSREKKESFPLTVTSAQKNPTAFYLCASSIVWGDAQYFGPGTRLTVL.

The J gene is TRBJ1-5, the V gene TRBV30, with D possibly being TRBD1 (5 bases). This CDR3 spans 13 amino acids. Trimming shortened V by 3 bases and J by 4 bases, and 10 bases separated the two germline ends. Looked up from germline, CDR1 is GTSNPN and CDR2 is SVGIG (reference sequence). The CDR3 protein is CAWSLGDNQPQHF. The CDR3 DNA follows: TGTGCCTGGAGCCTAGGGGATAATCAGCCCCAGCATTTT.

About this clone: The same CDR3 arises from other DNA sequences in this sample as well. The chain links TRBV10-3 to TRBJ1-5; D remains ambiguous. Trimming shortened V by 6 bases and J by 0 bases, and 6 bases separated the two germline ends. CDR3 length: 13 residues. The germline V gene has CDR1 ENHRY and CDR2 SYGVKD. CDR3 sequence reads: CAIREHSNQPQHF. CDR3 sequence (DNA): TGTGCCATCAGGGAGCATAGCAATCAGCCCCAGCATTTT.

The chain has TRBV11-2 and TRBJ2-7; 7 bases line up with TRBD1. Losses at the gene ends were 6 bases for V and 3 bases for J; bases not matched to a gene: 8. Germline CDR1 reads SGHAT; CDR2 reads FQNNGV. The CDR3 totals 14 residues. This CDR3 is CASSPGQRLYEQYF. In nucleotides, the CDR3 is TGTGCCAGCAGTCCGGGACAGAGGCTCTACGAGCAGTACTTC.

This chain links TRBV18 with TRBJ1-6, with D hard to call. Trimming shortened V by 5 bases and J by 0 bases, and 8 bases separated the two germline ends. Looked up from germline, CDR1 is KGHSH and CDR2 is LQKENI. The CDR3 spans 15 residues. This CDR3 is CASSTLSSYNSPLHF. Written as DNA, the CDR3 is TGTGCCAGCTCAACTTTGAGCTCCTATAATTCACCCCTCCACTTT. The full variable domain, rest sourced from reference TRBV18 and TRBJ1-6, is NAGVMQNPRHLVRRRGQEARLRCSPMKGHSHVYWYRQLPEEGLKFMVYLQKENIIDESGMPKERFSAEFPKEGPSILRIQQVVRGDSAAYFCASSTLSSYNSPLHFGNGTRLTVT.

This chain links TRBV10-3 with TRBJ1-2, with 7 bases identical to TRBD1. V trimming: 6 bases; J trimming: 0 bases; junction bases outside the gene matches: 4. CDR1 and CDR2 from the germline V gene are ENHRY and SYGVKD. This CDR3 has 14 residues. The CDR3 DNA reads TGTGCCATCAGACAGGGGTCGACTAACTATGGCTACACCTTC. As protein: CAIRQGSTNYGYTF.

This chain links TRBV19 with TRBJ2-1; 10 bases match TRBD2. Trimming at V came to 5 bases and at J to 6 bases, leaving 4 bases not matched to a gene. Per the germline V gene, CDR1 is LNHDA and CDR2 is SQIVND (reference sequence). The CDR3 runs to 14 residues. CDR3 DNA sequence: TGTGCCAGTAGTCCCCAGCGGGGGGGCAATGAGCAGTTCTTC. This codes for CASSPQRGGNEQFF.

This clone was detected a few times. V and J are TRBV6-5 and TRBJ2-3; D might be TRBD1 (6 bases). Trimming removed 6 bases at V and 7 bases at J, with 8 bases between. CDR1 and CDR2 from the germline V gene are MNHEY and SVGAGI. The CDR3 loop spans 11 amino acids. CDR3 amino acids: CASRQGNTQYF. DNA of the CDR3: TGTGCCAGCAGACAGGGAAATACGCAGTATTTT.